The sequence of this T cell receptor (beta chain) was determined in a study of blood T cell repertoires in COVID-19. At the level of the study: There were acute and convalescent COVID-19 samples, and they came from the United States, Italy and Spain. Sources were T cells, B-cell-depleted T cells, or PBMCs; the material itself was cDNA or gDNA.

Per the original data handling: Estimation of nucleated cell counts was performed using reference gene primer amplification. Measured with immunoSEQ multiplex PCR; TCRdb has only the in-frame clones, and not every one. V, J and clone size are taken as reported in that table, and D and trimming were inferred from the DNA itself. The data contain more than 150,000 clones, around nine tenths of them seen just once; the ten biggest clones take up 2.4%. This CDR3 is 14 amino acids long. V gave up 6 bases and J gave up 1 base, with 12 bases separating them. Germline V gene sequence: CDR1 SEHNR, CDR2 FQNEAQ (reference sequence).

The V and J genes are TRBV7-9 and TRBJ1-1; D unresolved. Sequencing was done on a sample of peripheral blood. The TCR comes from a woman in her seventies with acute or convalescent COVID-19. The CDR3 coding sequence is TGTGCCAGCAGGCGGGGTAGGAGGAACACTGAAGCTTTCTTT. Translation gives CASRRGRRNTEAFF.